Reported below is one TCR beta chain. The antigen remains unidentified. The sample comes from a study of OX40 agonist ivuxolimab in advanced cancers. Across the study: At 0.01 to 10 mg/kg, ivuxolimab was administered intravenously to patients every 2 weeks.

The germline V gene encodes CDR1 SQVTM and CDR2 ANQGSEA. After removal of 7 bases from V and 2 bases from J, the junction contained 10 bases not matched to a gene. The CDR3 sequence is 15 residues long. The assay was immunoSEQ multiplex PCR, and TCRdb's table has in-frame clones only and misses some. The data show some 35,000 clones, roughly 80% seen once. Samples were taken at baseline and on day 1 of cycles 4 and 7. Study-wide results and limits: The work left the antigen specificity of expanded peripheral T cells undetermined. Expanded clones tended on average to be more numerous among CD8+ T cells than CD4+.

The sample was CD4+ or CD8+ T cells sorted from blood, taken in a trial of the OX40 agonist ivuxolimab. The chain is built from TRBV29-1 and TRBJ1-5, with 8 bases identical to TRBD1. This clonotype was obtained from an adult with an advanced solid tumor such as melanoma, head and neck, liver or kidney cancer. CDR3 amino acids: CSALGQEGGNQPQHF. The CDR3 DNA reads TGCAGCGCCTTGGGACAGGAAGGTGGCAATCAGCCCCAGCATTTT.